One and the same sample provided the 26 T cell receptor beta chains below, sequenced in a study of PD-1 blockade in classical Hodgkin lymphoma (dated by TCRdb to the early 2020s). Library construction relied on the immunoSEQ multiplex PCR assay. This immuneACCESS table, as held by TCRdb, lists in-frame sequences with V and J called but not all clones. Of the missing ones, under half trace to an unresolved V gene in checked studies; the others have no known cause. The sample profile shows about 46,000 clones; around 70% of them were found once. 8% to 13% of the sample comes from the top ten. The sample's time point label, decoded: cycle 1 day 1 (C1D1), immediately before nivolumab initiation. Relapse after autologous stem cell transplantation had occurred in all trial patients, and cohorts A, B and C were distinguished by prior brentuximab vedotin exposure. This material consisted of peripheral blood mononuclear cells (PBMCs), taken at baseline. These receptors came from a human donor with classical Hodgkin lymphoma.

This clone was found many times. This sequence joins TRBV2 and TRBJ1-5; D is possibly TRBD1 (5 bases). Germline V gene lookup returns CDR1 SNHLY and CDR2 FYNNEI. The ends were cut back, 6 bases at V and 2 bases at J, with 17 bases in the middle. This CDR3 has 16 amino acids. The CDR3, as DNA: TGTGCCAGCAGCGCTACCCTCGGGGGGGGCAATCAGCCCCAGCATTTT. This encodes CASSATLGGGNQPQHF.

The V and J genes are TRBV5-1 and TRBJ2-3, with TRBD2 identical over 7 bases. This CDR3 has 14 residues. V gave up 2 bases and J gave up 8 bases; unmatched junction bases: 8. CDR1 and CDR2 from the germline V gene are SGHRS and YFSETQ. For the CDR3, the DNA is TGCGCCAGCAGCTTAGTGTCCCGACTAGCTACGCAGTATTTT. Translated: CASSLVSRLATQYF.

This chain uses TRBV9 with TRBJ1-1; TRBD1 aligns across 9 bases. This CDR3 comprises 16 residues. V lost 4 bases, J lost 0 bases, and 7 bases stayed unmatched. CDR1 and CDR2 from the germline V gene are SGDLS and YYNGEE. Written as DNA, the CDR3 is TGTGCCAGCAGCCCGCTACAGGGGGCTATGAACACTGAAGCTTTCTTT. Its translation is CASSPLQGAMNTEAFF.

This clone was counted a few times. The chain is built from TRBV19 and TRBJ1-1; the match to TRBD1 covers 7 bases. The CDR3 is 13 amino acids. The J segment lost 6 bases and the V segment lost 6 bases, leaving 7 bases of the junction unmatched. Germline V gene sequence: CDR1 LNHDA, CDR2 SQIVND (reference sequence). The CDR3 here is CASRLSGGAEAFF. The CDR3 DNA sequence: TGTGCCAGTAGACTCTCAGGGGGGGCTGAAGCTTTCTTT.

The V gene is TRBV7-3, the J gene TRBJ2-1; 9 bases map to TRBD1. Germline V gene data show CDR1 as SGHTA and CDR2 as FQGTGA. V was clipped by 7 bases and J by 1 base; unmatched bases: 8. The CDR3 totals 16 residues. The CDR3 region has the DNA TGTGCCAGCACCTTGACAGGGGGAGATTCCTACAATGAGCAGTTCTTC. This gives the protein CASTLTGGDSYNEQFF. The full variable domain, completed using reference TRBV7-3 and TRBJ2-1, is GAGVSQTPSNKVTEKGKYVELRCDPISGHTALYWYRQSLGQGPEFLIYFQGTGAADDSGLPNDRFFAVRPEGSVSTLKIQRTERGDSAVYLCASTLTGGDSYNEQFFGPGTRLTVL.

The chain joins TRBV2 to TRBJ1-2; 10 bases agree with TRBD1. The germline CDR1 and CDR2 sequences are SNHLY and FYNNEI. Germline trimming cut 8 bases from V and 6 bases from J; bases unmatched to any gene: 12. The CDR3 loop spans 15 amino acids. CDR3 amino acids: CASPSGQGTGDGYTF. The CDR3 bases are TGTGCCAGCCCATCGGGACAGGGGACCGGAGATGGCTACACCTTC.

This clone is categorized as medium-sized. This rearrangement joins TRBV29-1 to TRBJ2-5, with a weak D call TRBD1 (6 bases). Trimming shortened V by 1 base and J by 2 bases, and 8 bases separated the two germline ends. CDR1 and CDR2 (germline): SQVTM, ANQGSEA. CDR3 size: 13 residues. The CDR3 DNA is TGCAGCGTTGAAGGGACAGTACAAGAGACCCAGTACTTC. This gives the protein CSVEGTVQETQYF.

CDR3 sequence (DNA): TGTGCCTGGAGTAAGGGTGAAAAGGAGTTCTTC. Amino acids: CAWSKGEKEFF. The chain recombines TRBV30 with TRBJ2-1, with D hard to call. V was shortened by 2 bases and J by 14 bases, with 13 bases between the two germline ends. The CDR3 loop spans 11 amino acids. Per germline, CDR1 GTSNPN and CDR2 SVGIG (reference sequence).

The chain uses TRBV19 and TRBJ1-5; TRBD1 matches at 7 bases. Germline V CDR1 and CDR2: LNHDA, SQIVND (reference sequence). V shed 8 bases, J shed 2 bases, and the junction held 6 bases outside the gene matches. This CDR3 contains 14 residues. This chain's CDR3 is CASRDREGNQPQHF. In DNA, the CDR3 is TGTGCCAGTCGCGACAGGGAGGGCAATCAGCCCCAGCATTTT.

This clone was seen only a few times. The rearrangement uses TRBV18 and TRBJ1-1, with 12 bases that match TRBD1. The CDR3 contains 17 residues. In germline, CDR1 is KGHSH, CDR2 LQKENI. Germline trimming cut 1 base from V and 4 bases from J; bases unmatched to any gene: 7. The CDR3 reads CASSPLGTGGSGTEAFF. The CDR3 DNA sequence: TGTGCCAGCTCACCACTGGGGACAGGGGGCTCGGGCACTGAAGCTTTCTTT.

By sample fraction, this clone is medium-sized. The gene calls are TRBV6-5 and TRBJ1-3, with no clear D. This CDR3 has 14 amino acids. CDR1 and CDR2 (germline): MNHEY, SVGAGI. Trimming removed 6 bases at V and 0 bases at J, with 9 bases between. CDR3 sequence reads: CASRGSTSGNTIYF. The CDR3 nucleotides read TGTGCCAGCAGGGGGTCGACCTCTGGAAACACCATATATTTT.

This clone was recorded only once. J is TRBJ1-2 and V is TRBV4-2; no definite D call. The CDR3 runs to 14 residues. Germline V CDR1 and CDR2: LGHNA, YNFKEQ. V gave up 0 bases and J gave up 10 bases, with 15 bases separating them. The CDR3 here is CASSQEHRAQFYTF. As DNA, the CDR3 is TGTGCCAGCAGCCAAGAACACAGAGCTCAATTCTACACCTTC.

This clone was seen many times. V gene TRBV5-8 combines with J gene TRBJ1-2, with D unresolved. Trimming removed 1 base from V and 7 bases from J, with 11 bases in between. The CDR3 is made up of 13 amino acids. Germline CDR1 and CDR2: SGHTS and YDEGEE. The CDR3 DNA is TGTGCCAGCAGCTTGACGAGGGAAAGTGGCTACACCTTC. Protein product: CASSLTRESGYTF.

The chain uses TRBV7-9 and TRBJ2-7; 7 nucleotides line up with TRBD1. V lost 2 bases, J lost 5 bases, and 9 bases stayed unmatched. From germline, CDR1 is SEHNR and CDR2 FQNEAQ (reference sequence). This CDR3 has 15 residues. CDR3 in amino acids: CASSLKDRGGDEQYF. The CDR3 DNA sequence: TGTGCCAGCAGCTTAAAGGATCGAGGGGGCGACGAGCAGTACTTC.

The V gene is TRBV4-1, the J gene TRBJ2-5, with 10 bases fitting TRBD2. Germline assignment: CDR1 MGHRA and CDR2 YSYEKL. After removal of 6 bases from V and 3 bases from J, the junction contained 7 bases not matched to a gene. CDR3 length: 15 amino acids. CDR3 residues: CASSPPGTSEETQYF. CDR3 coding DNA: TGCGCCAGCAGTCCTCCCGGGACTAGCGAAGAGACCCAGTACTTC.

The V and J genes are TRBV19 and TRBJ2-1; 8 bases align to TRBD1. Per the germline V gene, CDR1 is LNHDA and CDR2 is SQIVND (reference sequence). This CDR3 is 14 amino acids long. V gave up 7 bases and J gave up 5 bases; unmatched junction bases: 7. The CDR3: CASKVARGHNEQFF. DNA for the CDR3: TGTGCCAGTAAGGTAGCCAGGGGGCACAATGAGCAGTTCTTC. Variable domain in full (rest from reference TRBV19 and TRBJ2-1): DGGITQSPKYLFRKEGQNVTLSCEQNLNHDAMYWYRQDPGQGLRLIYYSQIVNDFQKGDIAEGYSVSREKKESFPLTVTSAQKNPTAFYLCASKVARGHNEQFFGPGTRLTVL.

The chain carries TRBV11-3 and TRBJ2-5; D call uncertain. The CDR3 runs 14 residues. V was cut by 5 bases and J by 5 bases, with 15 bases left in between. Germline-derived CDR1 and CDR2 are SGHNT and YENEEA. CDR3 in DNA: TGTGCCAGCAGCCCCGAATTAACCTTTGAGACCCAGTACTTC. Translated, it gives CASSPELTFETQYF.

The count of this clone is one. This chain connects TRBV7-8 to TRBJ2-2, with D maybe TRBD2 (5 bases). The CDR3 sequence is 15 residues long. The V end lost 5 bases, the J end lost 4 bases, and 14 bases lay between the germline ends. Germline values: CDR1 SGHVS, CDR2 FQNEAQ. The CDR3 reads CASSPYTRGTGELFF. As DNA, the CDR3 is TGTGCCAGCAGCCCCTACACTAGAGGCACCGGGGAGCTGTTTTTT.

As DNA, the CDR3 is TGCGCCAGCAGTCCTGGGACGGCCGTCGGAGGCTACACCTTC. Amino acids: CASSPGTAVGGYTF. The chain uses TRBV10-1 and TRBJ1-2, with a tentative D call TRBD1 (5 bases). The CDR3 contains 14 residues. Deletions cut 5 bases from V and 8 bases from J, with 18 bases between. Germline V lookup: CDR1 WNHNN, CDR2 SYGVQD (reference sequence).

This clone was observed a few times. An end of the junction does not agree with germline; a read error may underlie this. This rearrangement joins TRBV15 to TRBJ2-1; TRBD2 matches 10 bases. From germline, CDR1 is LNHNV and CDR2 YYDKDF (reference sequence). The CDR3 spans 13 residues. As DNA, the CDR3 is TGTGCCACCAGCAGACTAGCGGGGGCCCCCCTACTCTTC. Translated: CATSRLAGAPLLF.

The rearrangement links TRBV5-1 to TRBJ2-7; D could derive from TRBD1 or TRBD2 (5 bases each). Trimming removed 4 bases from V and 5 bases from J, with 19 bases in between. This CDR3 region has 15 residues. The germline V gene has CDR1 SGHRS and CDR2 YFSETQ. The DNA for the CDR3 is TGCGCCAGCAGCCACCGGGACCTAACGTCCGACGAGCAGTACTTC. It codes for CASSHRDLTSDEQYF.

The J gene is TRBJ1-1, the V gene TRBV9; D is ambiguous. This CDR3 is built from 16 residues. V lost 5 bases and J lost 3, with 20 bases in between. Germline lookup yields CDR1 SGDLS and CDR2 YYNGEE. The CDR3 region has the DNA TGTGCCAGCAGTGAGGAGGAGGGCCCCCGGGACACTGAAGCTTTCTTT. Translation gives CASSEEEGPRDTEAFF. The whole variable domain, remainder taken from reference TRBV9 and TRBJ1-1, is DSGVTQTPKHLITATGQRVTLRCSPRSGDLSVYWYQQSLDQGLQFLIQYYNGEERAKGNILERFSAQQFPDLHSELNLSSLELGDSALYFCASSEEEGPRDTEAFFGQGTRLTVV.

The table lists this clone with a few counts. The chain uses TRBV5-4 and TRBJ2-1; 8 positions agree with TRBD2. This CDR3 is 15 amino acids long. The germline V gene encodes CDR1 SGHNT and CDR2 YYREEE (reference sequence). The ends lost 0 bases at V and 5 bases at J; junction bases unmatched: 4. The CDR3 here is CASSLGGRLDNEQFF. CDR3 DNA sequence: TGTGCCAGCAGCTTGGGCGGGAGGCTAGACAATGAGCAGTTCTTC.

This clone was recorded once. The chain links TRBV7-9 to TRBJ1-2; D gene unclear. Germline CDR1 reads SEHNR; CDR2 reads FQNEAQ (reference sequence). The length of the CDR3 is 13 residues. V was trimmed by 3 bases and J by 4 bases, leaving 9 bases between them. CDR3 sequence (DNA): TGTGCCAGCAGCTTTATAGGGAGCTATGGCTACACCTTC. Encoded protein: CASSFIGSYGYTF.

The rearrangement links TRBV2 to TRBJ1-2, with D possibly TRBD1 on 5 matching bases. Germline CDR1 and CDR2: SNHLY and FYNNEI. The ends were cut back, 4 bases at V and 4 bases at J, with 16 bases in the middle. The CDR3 runs 15 residues. CDR3 nucleotides: TGTGCCAGCAGTGCTCTTCAAGGGACGGCCTATGGCTACACCTTC. Residues: CASSALQGTAYGYTF.

This clone was recorded only once. The chain joins TRBV9 to TRBJ1-4, with 7 bases aligning to TRBD1. The germline CDR1 and CDR2 sequences are SGDLS and YYNGEE. The CDR3 has 14 residues. After removal of 1 base from V and 8 bases from J, the junction contained 5 bases not matched to a gene. The CDR3 loop reads CASSVTGQSEKLFF. The CDR3 region has the DNA TGTGCCAGCAGCGTAACGGGACAGTCCGAAAAACTGTTTTTT.